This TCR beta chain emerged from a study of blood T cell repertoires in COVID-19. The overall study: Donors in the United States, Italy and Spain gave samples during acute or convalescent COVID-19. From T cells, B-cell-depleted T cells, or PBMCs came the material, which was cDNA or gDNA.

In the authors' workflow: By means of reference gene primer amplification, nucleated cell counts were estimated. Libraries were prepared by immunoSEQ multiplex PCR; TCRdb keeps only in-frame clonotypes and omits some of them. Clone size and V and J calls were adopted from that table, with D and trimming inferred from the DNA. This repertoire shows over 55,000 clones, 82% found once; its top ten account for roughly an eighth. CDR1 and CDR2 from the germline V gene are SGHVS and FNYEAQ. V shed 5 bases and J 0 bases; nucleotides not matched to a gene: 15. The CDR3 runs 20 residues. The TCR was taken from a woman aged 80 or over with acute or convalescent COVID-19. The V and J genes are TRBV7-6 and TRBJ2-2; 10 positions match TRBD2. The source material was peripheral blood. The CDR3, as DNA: TGTGCCAGCAGCCCCCTCACTGTGAGCGGGAGGGCCTCGAACACCGGGGAGCTGTTTTTT. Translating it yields CASSPLTVSGRASNTGELFF.